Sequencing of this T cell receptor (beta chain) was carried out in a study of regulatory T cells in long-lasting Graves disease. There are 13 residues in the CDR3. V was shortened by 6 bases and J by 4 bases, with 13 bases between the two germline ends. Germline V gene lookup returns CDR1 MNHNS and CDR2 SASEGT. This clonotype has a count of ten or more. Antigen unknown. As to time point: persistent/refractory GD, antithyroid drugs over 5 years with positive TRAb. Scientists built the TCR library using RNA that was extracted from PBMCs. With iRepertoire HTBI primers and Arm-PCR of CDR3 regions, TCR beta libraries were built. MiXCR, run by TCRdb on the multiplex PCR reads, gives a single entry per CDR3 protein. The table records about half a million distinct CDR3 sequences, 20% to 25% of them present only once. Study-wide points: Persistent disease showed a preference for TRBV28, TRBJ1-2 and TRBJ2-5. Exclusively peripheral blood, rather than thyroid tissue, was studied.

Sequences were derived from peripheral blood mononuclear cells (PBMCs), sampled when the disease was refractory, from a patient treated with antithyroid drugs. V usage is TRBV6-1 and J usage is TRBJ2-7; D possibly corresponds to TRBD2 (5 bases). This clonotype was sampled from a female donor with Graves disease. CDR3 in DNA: TGTGCCAGCAGCACCGGACGGACTTACGAGCAGTACTTC. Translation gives CASSTGRTYEQYF.